A single sample is the source of the 18 T cell receptor beta chains below, sequenced in a study of identical twins. TCRdb itself ran the 5' RACE reads through MiXCR, one entry per CDR3 protein. The data contain around 650,000 distinct CDR3 sequences, 7.1% of them singletons. The sample also formed part of further work on yellow fever vaccine responses in identical twins.

The sequenced sample consisted of PBMCs. These receptors were obtained from a woman under 30 in good health.

This clonotype was counted only a few times. The chain recombines TRBV20-1 with TRBJ2-3; either TRBD1 or TRBD2 may fit D (5 bases each). From germline, CDR1 is DFQATT and CDR2 SNEGSKA (reference sequence). CDR3 length equals 15 residues. V was shortened by 2 bases and J by 0 bases, with 12 bases between the two germline ends. CDR3 nucleotide sequence: TGCAGTGCTAGATCTGAGGGACGGAGCACAGATACGCAGTATTTT. Its translation: CSARSEGRSTDTQYF.

This clonotype showed up just a few times. The chain uses TRBV29-1 and TRBJ2-1, with 16 bases that match TRBD2. This CDR3 is built from 15 residues. Looked up from germline, CDR1 is SQVTM and CDR2 is ANQGSEA. Unmatched junction bases numbered 8, after V lost 7 bases and J lost 8 bases. The CDR3 is CSASSGTSGRDEQFF. The DNA for the CDR3 is TGCAGCGCCTCGTCCGGGACTAGCGGGAGGGATGAGCAGTTCTTC.

This clonotype was observed at least ten times. The chain carries TRBV2 and TRBJ2-7; 11 bases are a match to TRBD2. Trimming removed 6 bases from V and 0 bases from J; junction bases left unmatched: 1. Germline V gene lookup returns CDR1 SNHLY and CDR2 FYNNEI. CDR3 length equals 14 residues. The CDR3: CASRTSGVSYEQYF. CDR3 DNA sequence: TGTGCCAGCAGGACTAGCGGGGTCTCCTACGAGCAGTACTTC.

This chain joins TRBV11-2 and TRBJ2-5, with 13 bases lining up with TRBD2. CDR1 and CDR2 (germline): SGHAT, FQNNGV. The CDR3 extends over 20 amino acids. V lost 2 bases and J lost 5; bases outside the gene matches: 17. Written as DNA, the CDR3 is TGTGCCAGCAGCTTAATGGGAGGACTAGCGGGAGAGTGGGGGTGGGAGACCCAGTACTTC. It translates to CASSLMGGLAGEWGWETQYF.

In its sample, this clonotype was seen many times. The rearrangement joins TRBV5-1 to TRBJ1-3; D not resolved. The length of the CDR3 is 18 residues. Germline V gene lookup returns CDR1 SGHRS and CDR2 YFSETQ. V lost 1 base and J lost 0, with 17 bases in between. CDR3 in amino acids: CASSLFPTAFRSGNTIYF. CDR3 bases: TGCGCCAGCAGCTTGTTCCCCACAGCTTTCCGCTCTGGAAACACCATATATTTT.

This clonotype occurred many times. The genes are TRBV12-3 or TRBV12-4 and TRBJ2-2; maybe TRBD2 (5 bases). The CDR3 is made up of 14 amino acids. V was clipped by 5 bases and J by 1 base, with 8 bases between them. As DNA, the CDR3 is TGTGCCAGCAGTCCCGGGGTGAACACCGGGGAGCTGTTTTTT. Its protein product is CASSPGVNTGELFF.

CDR3 nucleotide sequence: TGCAGCGTGCAGTCAGGCGGGGCTGAAGCTTTCTTT. Translation gives CSVQSGGAEAFF. J is TRBJ1-1 and V is TRBV29-1; no firm D call. Looked up from germline, CDR1 is SQVTM and CDR2 is ANQGSEA. The CDR3 runs to 12 residues. The V and J ends lost 6 bases and 6 bases respectively, with 14 bases between them.

Only a few counts were recorded for this clonotype. V usage is TRBV3-1 and J usage is TRBJ2-3; 10 bases fit TRBD1. The V gene end was trimmed by 0 bases and the J gene end by 1 base; junction bases not matched to a gene: 7. Germline-derived CDR1 and CDR2 are LGHDT and YNNKEL (reference sequence). The CDR3 covers 18 residues. CDR3 sequence (DNA): TGTGCCAGCAGCCAAGACGAGACAGGGGGCTTTGGCACAGATACGCAGTATTTT. This sequence encodes CASSQDETGGFGTDTQYF.

This clonotype appeared many times. V gene TRBV5-1 combines with J gene TRBJ1-1; TRBD1 aligns across 7 bases. The CDR3 is 13 residues long. J lost 7 bases, V lost 1 base, and 4 bases had no gene match. The germline gives CDR1 SGHRS, CDR2 YFSETQ. DNA of the CDR3: TGCGCCAGCAGCTTGACAGGGGAGAGTGAAGCTTTCTTT. It yields the protein CASSLTGESEAFF.

The chain is built from TRBV27 and TRBJ1-5, with 7 bases that match TRBD1. Germline CDR1 is MNHEY and CDR2 is SMNVEV (reference sequence). The CDR3 consists of 16 residues. The V and J ends lost 5 bases and 3 bases, in that order; junction bases with no gene match: 10. The CDR3 protein is CASSPTSTGFNQPQHF. The DNA for the CDR3 is TGTGCCAGCAGTCCCACCTCGACAGGGTTCAATCAGCCCCAGCATTTT.

This clonotype was recorded many times. The CDR3 protein is CASSPSSQETQYF. For the CDR3, the DNA is TGTGCCAGCTCACCGAGCAGCCAAGAGACCCAGTACTTC. This rearrangement joins TRBV18 to TRBJ2-5; no firm D call. The CDR3 has 13 amino acids. V was cut by 3 bases and J by 1 base, with 6 bases left in between. Germline assignment: CDR1 KGHSH and CDR2 LQKENI. Full variable domain (outside the CDR3, taken from reference TRBV18 and TRBJ2-5): NAGVMQNPRHLVRRRGQEARLRCSPMKGHSHVYWYRQLPEEGLKFMVYLQKENIIDESGMPKERFSAEFPKEGPSILRIQQVVRGDSAAYFCASSPSSQETQYFGPGTRLLVL.

This clonotype appeared a few times. The chain combines TRBV5-1 with TRBJ2-2; D gene unclear. Trimming stripped 0 bases from V and 7 bases from J, with 10 bases between. Looked up from germline, CDR1 is SGHRS and CDR2 is YFSETQ. The CDR3 has 14 amino acids. The CDR3 DNA reads as TGCGCCAGCAGCTTGGTAGGGCAGGACGGGGAGCTGTTTTTT. It encodes CASSLVGQDGELFF.

Only a few counts were recorded for this clonotype. The chain couples TRBV7-9 to TRBJ2-7; the D gene is possibly TRBD1 (5 bases). V shed 5 bases and J shed 0 bases, with 20 bases lying between them. CDR1 SEHNR and CDR2 FQNEAQ come from the germline V gene (reference sequence). The CDR3 has 17 amino acids. The DNA for the CDR3 is TGTGCCAGCAGCCCAAGGGGAAGTGGAGCGAGCTCCTACGAGCAGTACTTC. This codes for CASSPRGSGASSYEQYF.

This chain's CDR3 is CASSLGRGLPEQFF. The CDR3 bases are TGCGCCAGCAGCTTGGGACGGGGACTTCCCGAGCAGTTCTTC. The chain joins TRBV5-1 to TRBJ2-1; tentative D call: TRBD2 (6 bases). The CDR3 runs to 14 residues. Germline CDR1 is SGHRS and CDR2 is YFSETQ. V dropped 0 bases and J dropped 10 bases, with 14 bases sitting between them.

The sample holds many counts of this clonotype. The chain uses TRBV6-2 or TRBV6-3 and TRBJ2-7; TRBD2 is a possible D gene (5 bases). The V and J ends lost 2 bases and 6 bases respectively, with 11 bases between them. This CDR3 is 13 amino acids long. Germline CDR1 MNHEY, CDR2 SVGEGT. The CDR3 nucleotides read TGTGCCAGCAGTTACGTTGGAAGCGGCGAGCAGTACGTC. Protein product: CASSYVGSGEQYV.

This clonotype was seen a handful of times. The genes are TRBV11-2 and TRBJ2-1, with D possibly TRBD2 on 5 matching bases. Germline V gene data show CDR1 as SGHAT and CDR2 as FQNNGV. The V end was cut by 4 bases, the J end by 5 bases, with 18 bases between. The CDR3 contains 16 residues. The CDR3 region has the DNA TGTGCCAGCAGCTCGGACTCGACCCGACTAAACAATGAGCAGTTCTTC. This translates into CASSSDSTRLNNEQFF.

This clonotype came up a few times. The rearrangement links TRBV5-5 to TRBJ2-3; 7 nucleotides match TRBD1. CDR1 and CDR2 (germline): SGHKS, YYEKEE (reference sequence). The CDR3 extends over 14 amino acids. J gave up 1 base and V 6 bases, and 5 bases lay outside the gene matches. The CDR3 nucleotides read TGTGCCAGCACCAACAGGGGTGGCACAGATACGCAGTATTTT. It encodes CASTNRGGTDTQYF.

The chain couples TRBV5-5 to TRBJ1-2; D possibly corresponds to TRBD1 (6 bases). This CDR3 has 14 amino acids. Germline lookup yields CDR1 SGHKS and CDR2 YYEKEE (reference sequence). V lost 6 bases and J 2 bases, leaving 14 bases between the germline ends. Written as DNA, the CDR3 is TGTGCCAGCAACAAAGAAGGACAGAACTATGGCTACACCTTC. Its protein product is CASNKEGQNYGYTF.